This T cell receptor beta chain was identified in a study of T cells in Graves' hyperthyroidism and ophthalmopathy. Amplification of TCR beta CDR3 regions used RNA as the template. Initially, a first-round RT-PCR of the TCR CDR3 employed the HTBI primer set. Using its own MiXCR run on the multiplex PCR reads, TCRdb lists one record per CDR3 protein. Counted here are about 250,000 distinct CDR3 sequences, approximately 23% occurring once; the ten biggest clones make up 35% to 40%. At least ten counts were recorded for this clonotype. This sample holds PBMCs from about 10 ml fresh peripheral blood. This CDR3 spans 16 amino acids. Germline V gene lookup returns CDR1 LGHDT and CDR2 YNNKEL (reference sequence). V gave up 4 bases and J gave up 5 bases, with 17 bases separating them.

Sequencing was carried out using blood. V gene TRBV3-1 combines with J gene TRBJ2-2; either TRBD1 or TRBD2 may supply D (5 bases each). This TCR derives from a middle-aged woman with Graves' ophthalmopathy. The CDR3: CASSRIRGPLTGELFF. The CDR3 DNA reads TGTGCCAGCAGCCGAATCCGGGGCCCACTGACCGGGGAGCTGTTTTTT.